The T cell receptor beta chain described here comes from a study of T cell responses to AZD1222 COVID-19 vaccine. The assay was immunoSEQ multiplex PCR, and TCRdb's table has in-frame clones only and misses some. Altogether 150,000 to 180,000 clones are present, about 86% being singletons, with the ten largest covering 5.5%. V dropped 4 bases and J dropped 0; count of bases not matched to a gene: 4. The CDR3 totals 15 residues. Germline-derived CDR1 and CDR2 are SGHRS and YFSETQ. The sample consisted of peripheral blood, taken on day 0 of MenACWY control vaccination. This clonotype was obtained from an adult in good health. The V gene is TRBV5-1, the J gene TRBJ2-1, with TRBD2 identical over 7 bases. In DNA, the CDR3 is TGCGCCAGCAGCACCAGCGGGAACTCCTACAATGAGCAGTTCTTC. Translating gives CASSTSGNSYNEQFF.